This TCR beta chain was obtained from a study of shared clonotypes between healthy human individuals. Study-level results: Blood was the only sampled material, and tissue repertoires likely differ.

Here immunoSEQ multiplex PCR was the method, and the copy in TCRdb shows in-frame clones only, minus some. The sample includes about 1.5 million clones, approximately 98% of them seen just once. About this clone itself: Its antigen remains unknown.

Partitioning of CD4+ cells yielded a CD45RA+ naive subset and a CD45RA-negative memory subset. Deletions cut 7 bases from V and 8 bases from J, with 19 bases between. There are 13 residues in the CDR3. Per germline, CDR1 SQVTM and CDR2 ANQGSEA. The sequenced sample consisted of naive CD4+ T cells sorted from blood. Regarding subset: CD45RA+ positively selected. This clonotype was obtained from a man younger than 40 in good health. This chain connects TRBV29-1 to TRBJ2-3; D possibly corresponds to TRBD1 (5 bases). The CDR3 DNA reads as TGCAGCGCTACACACACCGACAGAGGTACGCAGTATTTT. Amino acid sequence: CSATHTDRGTQYF.